A single sample gave rise to the 15 T cell receptor beta chains below, sequenced in a study of shared clonotypes between healthy human individuals. Assay: immunoSEQ multiplex PCR; the TCRdb copy retains only in-frame clones and omits some. This sample has 2 million to 2.5 million clones, with approximately 95% found just once. The sequencing sample was made of naive CD4+ T cells from PBMCs. The subset is: CD45RA+ positively selected. The receptor set was obtained from a young man in good health. Some clones in this sample may be carry-over from other donors' samples.

This chain connects TRBV30 to TRBJ2-1, with 8 bases aligning to TRBD2. Losses at the gene ends were 5 bases for V and 3 bases for J; bases not matched to a gene: 6. Per the germline V gene, CDR1 is GTSNPN and CDR2 is SVGIG (reference sequence). This CDR3 comprises 14 residues. CDR3 sequence (DNA): TGTGCCTGGGGTAGCGGGACTTACTACAATGAGCAGTTCTTC. Residues: CAWGSGTYYNEQFF. The entire variable domain, with the rest obtained from reference TRBV30 and TRBJ2-1, is as follows: SQTIHQWPATLVQPVGSPLSLECTVEGTSNPNLYWYRQAAGRGLQLLFYSVGIGQISSEVPQNLSASRPQDRQFILSSKKLLLSDSGFYLCAWGSGTYYNEQFFGPGTRLTVL.

The chain couples TRBV28 to TRBJ2-7; D is possibly TRBD1 (5 bases). The germline V gene has CDR1 MDHEN and CDR2 SYDVKM. The V end was cut by 6 bases, the J end by 4 bases, with 19 bases between. This CDR3 comprises 15 residues. The CDR3 sequence: CASSRAGLTLYEQYF. DNA for the CDR3: TGTGCCAGCAGCAGAGCAGGGCTAACCCTTTACGAGCAGTACTTC.

V and J are TRBV25-1 and TRBJ1-2, with D possibly matching TRBD1 (5 bases). CDR1 is MGHDK and CDR2 is SYGVNS in the germline V gene. V lost 1 base and J lost 6, with 9 bases in between. CDR3 length equals 13 residues. The DNA for the CDR3 is TGTGCCAGCAGTGAATCCTGGGGGGATGGCTACACCTTC. This translates into CASSESWGDGYTF.

This sequence joins TRBV29-1 and TRBJ2-7; 7 positions agree with TRBD1. The CDR3 is made up of 15 amino acids. The germline CDR1 and CDR2 sequences are SQVTM and ANQGSEA. V shed 4 bases and J 0 bases; nucleotides not matched to a gene: 9. CDR3 sequence: CSVVTGQTSSYEQYF. CDR3 sequence (DNA): TGCAGCGTTGTGACAGGGCAAACCAGCTCCTACGAGCAGTACTTC.

V gene TRBV11-1 combines with J gene TRBJ2-5; 10 bases match TRBD2. The J call is uncertain, as TRBJ2-7 better fits the DNA end. From germline, CDR1 is SGHAT and CDR2 FQDESV (reference sequence). The CDR3 loop spans 14 amino acids. The chain's CDR3 is CASSFLAGVAEQYF. The CDR3 nucleotides are TGTGCCAGCAGCTTCCTAGCGGGAGTCGCCGAGCAGTACTTC.

CDR3: CASSLAGRDSHEQYF. The CDR3 bases are TGCGCCAGCAGCTTGGCCGGCAGGGATTCCCACGAGCAGTACTTC. The V gene is TRBV5-1, the J gene TRBJ2-7; the D gene is possibly TRBD1 (5 bases). The V gene's germline CDR1 is SGHRS and CDR2 YFSETQ. The ends were cut back, 0 bases at V and 5 bases at J, with 15 bases in the middle. The CDR3 length is 15 residues.

V usage is TRBV2 and J usage is TRBJ2-7; 9 bases are shared with TRBD2. V was clipped by 10 bases and J by 0 bases; unmatched bases: 7. Germline values: CDR1 SNHLY, CDR2 FYNNEI. The CDR3 extends over 14 amino acids. This CDR3 is CATSAGGPSYEQYF. The CDR3 DNA sequence: TGTGCCACGTCAGCGGGAGGACCCTCCTACGAGCAGTACTTC. The entire variable domain, with the rest obtained from reference TRBV2 and TRBJ2-7, is as follows: EPEVTQTPSHQVTQMGQEVILRCVPISNHLYFYWYRQILGQKVEFLVSFYNNEISEKSEIFDDQFSVERPDGSNFTLKIRSTKLEDSAMYFCATSAGGPSYEQYFGPGTRLTVT.

The chain employs TRBV5-1 and TRBJ2-3; 9 bases match TRBD1. Germline V gene lookup returns CDR1 SGHRS and CDR2 YFSETQ. Trimming took 5 bases from V and 3 from J; bases not matched to a gene: 7. This CDR3 spans 15 amino acids. The DNA for the CDR3 is TGCGCCAGCAGACCGGGGGGACAGGGAACAGATACGCAGTATTTT. It specifies CASRPGGQGTDTQYF.

The chain couples TRBV15 to TRBJ2-7; 7 nucleotides align to TRBD2. There are 13 residues in the CDR3. Germline-derived CDR1 and CDR2 are LNHNV and YYDKDF (reference sequence). V trimming: 9 bases; J trimming: 5 bases; junction bases outside the gene matches: 10. The CDR3 here is CATGNGGRDEQYF. For the CDR3, the DNA is TGTGCCACTGGAAACGGCGGGAGAGACGAGCAGTACTTC.

The V and J genes are TRBV7-3 and TRBJ2-1; perhaps TRBD2 as D (6 bases). V was pared by 1 base and J by 8 bases, with 12 bases between. Germline lookup yields CDR1 SGHTA and CDR2 FQGTGA. This CDR3 is built from 14 residues. The CDR3 here is CASSLNGRGDEQFF. The CDR3 DNA reads TGTGCCAGCAGCTTAAACGGGAGAGGGGATGAGCAGTTCTTC. The full variable domain, its missing parts supplied by reference TRBV7-3 and TRBJ2-1, is GAGVSQTPSNKVTEKGKYVELRCDPISGHTALYWYRQSLGQGPEFLIYFQGTGAADDSGLPNDRFFAVRPEGSVSTLKIQRTERGDSAVYLCASSLNGRGDEQFFGPGTRLTVL.

CDR3 loop: CASRLSVGYTF. CDR3 nucleotides: TGTGCCAGTAGGTTGAGCGTTGGCTACACCTTC. The rearrangement joins TRBV19 to TRBJ1-2; unclear D gene. Germline-derived CDR1 and CDR2 are LNHDA and SQIVND (reference sequence). The V and J ends lost 6 bases and 7 bases respectively, with 9 bases between them. The CDR3 sequence is 11 residues long. Drawing the rest from reference TRBV19 and TRBJ1-2, the complete variable domain is DGGITQSPKYLFRKEGQNVTLSCEQNLNHDAMYWYRQDPGQGLRLIYYSQIVNDFQKGDIAEGYSVSREKKESFPLTVTSAQKNPTAFYLCASRLSVGYTFGSGTRLTVV.

The chain links TRBV5-4 to TRBJ2-5; 8 bases align to TRBD1. After removal of 4 bases from V and 3 bases from J, the junction contained 11 bases not matched to a gene. There are 16 residues in the CDR3. Germline V gene lookup returns CDR1 SGHNT and CDR2 YYREEE (reference sequence). Here the CDR3 reads CASSRPSGGGKETQYF. The DNA of the CDR3 is TGTGCCAGCAGCCGACCCTCAGGGGGCGGGAAAGAGACCCAGTACTTC.

Regarding this clone: Different DNA sequences within this sample yield the same CDR3. This rearrangement joins TRBV29-1 to TRBJ2-2; no definite D call. The CDR3 extends over 12 amino acids. V was cut by 7 bases and J by 1 base, with 7 bases left in between. Germline V lookup: CDR1 SQVTM, CDR2 ANQGSEA. In DNA form, the CDR3 reads TGCAGCGGTGGTCAGAACACCGGGGAGCTGTTTTTT. Protein product: CSGGQNTGELFF.

J is TRBJ1-3 and V is TRBV11-2; D gene uncertain. Germline V lookup: CDR1 SGHAT, CDR2 FQNNGV. V lost 0 bases and J lost 3, with 6 bases in between. This CDR3 is 14 amino acids long. This CDR3 reads CASSLEIGGNTIYF. In nucleotides, the CDR3 is TGTGCCAGCAGCTTAGAGATCGGTGGAAACACCATATATTTT.

This chain uses TRBV6-4 with TRBJ1-1, with D possibly being TRBD1 (6 bases). V was shortened by 6 bases and J by 0 bases, with 17 bases between the two germline ends. The germline V gene has CDR1 MRHNA and CDR2 SNTAGT. CDR3 length: 16 residues. The CDR3 DNA reads TGTGCCAGCAGGGCCGGACAGACTAGGATGAACACTGAAGCTTTCTTT. Protein sequence: CASRAGQTRMNTEAFF.